Shown below are 15 T cell receptor beta chains from a single sample sequenced in a study of T cell responses to AZD1222 COVID-19 vaccine. Clones were read by immunoSEQ multiplex PCR, and TCRdb kept only the in-frame ones, dropping some. The sample has roughly 99,000 clones; around 90% are singletons. Here the sequenced sample was peripheral blood, taken on day 0 of AZD1222 vaccination. The receptor source for this set is an adult in good health.

This sequence joins TRBV7-9 and TRBJ1-5; 7 bases fit TRBD1. The CDR3 spans 15 residues. Per germline, CDR1 SEHNR and CDR2 FQNEAQ (reference sequence). V shed 5 bases and J 0 bases; nucleotides not matched to a gene: 4. This CDR3 is CASSPTGPSNQPQHF. In DNA, the CDR3 is TGTGCCAGCAGCCCGACAGGGCCTAGCAATCAGCCCCAGCATTTT.

This clone was found once. Written as DNA, the CDR3 is TGCGCCAGCAGGAATCCCCCGGGGGCGGCGGGCTACACCTTC. Protein product: CASRNPPGAAGYTF. This rearrangement joins TRBV4-1 to TRBJ1-2; D might be TRBD1 (6 bases). V lost 6 bases to trimming and J lost 8 bases, with 19 bases between them. Germline-derived CDR1 and CDR2 are MGHRA and YSYEKL. CDR3 length equals 14 residues.

The chain carries TRBV15 and TRBJ1-5; unclear D gene. The V gene lost 6 bases and the J gene lost 6 bases, with 12 bases spanning the gap. Germline assignment: CDR1 LNHNV and CDR2 YYDKDF (reference sequence). The CDR3 runs 13 residues. The CDR3 bases are TGTGCCACCAGTTTAAGGGTAGGTCAGCCCCAGCATTTT. Its protein product is CATSLRVGQPQHF.

The rearrangement joins TRBV7-3 to TRBJ1-3; 8 nucleotides align to TRBD1. V lost 2 bases, J lost 0 bases, and 6 bases stayed unmatched. The CDR3 loop spans 17 amino acids. Germline loops: CDR1 SGHTA, CDR2 FQGTGA. The CDR3 region has the DNA TGTGCCAGCAGCTTACGCGGACAGGGCTCCTCTGGAAACACCATATATTTT. Translated: CASSLRGQGSSGNTIYF.

The CDR3 sequence: CASSFRTAGGRETQYF. CDR3 bases: TGTGCCAGCAGCTTCCGAACCGCGGGGGGCAGGGAGACCCAGTACTTC. V and J are TRBV7-6 and TRBJ2-5; 8 nucleotides agree with TRBD2. V lost 3 bases, J lost 5 bases, and 11 bases stayed unmatched. The CDR3 is made up of 16 amino acids. CDR1 is SGHVS, CDR2 FNYEAQ, per germline.

J is TRBJ1-3 and V is TRBV14; D possibly corresponds to TRBD1 (5 bases). The CDR3 has 15 amino acids. Germline CDR1 reads SGHDN; CDR2 reads FVKESK. V was shortened by 3 bases and J by 4 bases, with 13 bases between the two germline ends. CDR3 in DNA: TGTGCCAGCAGCCACCGGTCAGGGTTCGGAAACACCATATATTTT. Encoded protein: CASSHRSGFGNTIYF.

This CDR3 is CSVGEDLYNEQFF. The CDR3 DNA is TGCAGCGTTGGTGAGGACCTATACAATGAGCAGTTCTTC. The chain carries TRBV29-1 and TRBJ2-1; D is ambiguous. The germline V gene encodes CDR1 SQVTM and CDR2 ANQGSEA. CDR3 length: 13 residues. V was trimmed by 4 bases and J by 4 bases, leaving 11 bases between them.

This chain uses TRBV18 with TRBJ1-1; weak D call: TRBD1 (5 bases). Deletions cut 0 bases from V and 9 bases from J, with 8 bases between. Germline V lookup: CDR1 KGHSH, CDR2 LQKENI. This CDR3 comprises 12 residues. As DNA, the CDR3 is TGTGCCAGCTCACCACCGGGGCGTAAAGCTTTCTTT. The encoded protein is CASSPPGRKAFF.

This chain links TRBV5-1 with TRBJ1-2; tentatively, D is TRBD1 (5 bases). CDR1 SGHRS and CDR2 YFSETQ come from the germline V gene. CDR3 length: 14 residues. V was trimmed by 0 bases and J by 8 bases, leaving 14 bases between them. Written as DNA, the CDR3 is TGCGCCAGCAGCTTGGTGGCGGGGCTAGGCGGCTACACCTTC. Protein sequence: CASSLVAGLGGYTF.

The chain carries TRBV4-1 and TRBJ1-1; TRBD1 aligns across 7 bases. The CDR3 has 15 amino acids. The J segment lost 8 bases and the V segment lost 1 base, leaving 10 bases of the junction unmatched. Per the germline V gene, CDR1 is MGHRA and CDR2 is YSYEKL. This chain's CDR3 is CASSQVRDTGEEAFF. In nucleotides, the CDR3 is TGCGCCAGCAGCCAAGTAAGGGATACAGGGGAGGAAGCTTTCTTT.

This clone was seen once. As DNA, the CDR3 is TGTGCCAGCAGCCGCTTAGGGATGAACACTGAAGCTTTCTTT. Amino acids: CASSRLGMNTEAFF. This chain uses TRBV5-5 with TRBJ1-1; D is ambiguous. The germline V and J ends were trimmed by 4 bases and 0 bases, with 10 bases remaining between them. From germline, CDR1 is SGHKS and CDR2 YYEKEE (reference sequence). The CDR3 runs to 14 residues. Full variable domain (missing parts from reference TRBV5-5 and TRBJ1-1): DAGVTQSPTHLIKTRGQQVTLRCSPISGHKSVSWYQQVLGQGPQFIFQYYEKEERGRGNFPDRFSARQFPNYSSELNVNALLLGDSALYLCASSRLGMNTEAFFGQGTRLTVV.

The chain joins TRBV2 to TRBJ2-7, with 10 bases identical to TRBD1. Germline CDR1 is SNHLY and CDR2 is FYNNEI. The V segment lost 5 bases and the J segment 5 bases; nucleotides outside the gene matches: 6. The CDR3 runs 14 residues. The CDR3 here is CASSSGTGDHEQYF. The CDR3 DNA reads as TGTGCCAGCAGTTCCGGGACAGGGGACCACGAGCAGTACTTC.

This clone was seen a single time. The chain employs TRBV27 and TRBJ1-2, with unresolved D. Germline assignment: CDR1 MNHEY and CDR2 SMNVEV (reference sequence). CDR3 length equals 13 residues. Trimming shortened V by 3 bases and J by 5 bases, and 10 bases separated the two germline ends. The CDR3 DNA is TGTGCCAGCAGTTTGGACGGAGGTTATGGCTACACCTTC. Protein: CASSLDGGYGYTF.

The V and J genes are TRBV6-2 or TRBV6-3 and TRBJ1-6; D gene unclear. CDR3 length: 13 amino acids. Germline V gene sequence: CDR1 MNHEY, CDR2 SVGEGT. V was clipped by 6 bases and J by 8 bases, with 11 bases between them. The CDR3 bases are TGTGCCAGCAGCTTCGTAGATGATTCACCCCTCCACTTT. Its protein is CASSFVDDSPLHF.

The chain uses TRBV18 and TRBJ2-4; D is uncertain. V dropped 0 bases and J dropped 9 bases, with 9 bases sitting between them. The length of the CDR3 is 13 residues. Germline V gives CDR1 KGHSH, CDR2 LQKENI. The CDR3 sequence is CASSPPQPIIQYF. DNA for the CDR3: TGTGCCAGCTCACCACCCCAGCCTATCATTCAGTACTTC.